What follows are 31 T cell receptor beta chains derived from one specimen sequenced in a study of cytomegalovirus exposure and HLA in healthy donors. PCR primers comprised 60 Vbeta and 13 Jbeta primers. Assay used: immunoSEQ multiplex PCR; TCRdb lists only in-frame clones, some missing. The table records 100,000 to 150,000 clones, approximately 80% of them present only once. Input material: PBMCs. These receptors were taken from a woman aged 40 to 50 in good health and CMV-seropositive.

The genes are TRBV7-9 and TRBJ2-7; D remains unclear. This CDR3 comprises 11 residues. V gave up 6 bases and J gave up 3 bases, with 6 bases separating them. Germline V gene sequence: CDR1 SEHNR, CDR2 FQNEAQ (reference sequence). In DNA, the CDR3 is TGTGCCAGCAGTACTCTCTACGAGCAGTACTTC. Translation: CASSTLYEQYF.

This clone has only one observation. The chain links TRBV18 to TRBJ2-7, with 9 bases that match TRBD1. The germline CDR1 and CDR2 sequences are KGHSH and LQKENI. The CDR3 is made up of 14 amino acids. V was pared by 3 bases and J by 4 bases, with 4 bases of the junction left unmatched. The CDR3 loop reads CASSPSDRGYEQYF. CDR3 in DNA: TGTGCCAGCTCACCTTCCGACAGGGGGTACGAGCAGTACTTC.

The chain combines TRBV2 with TRBJ1-2, with 7 bases that match TRBD1. The trim removed 7 bases at V and 7 bases at J, leaving 12 bases unmatched. Germline CDR1 is SNHLY and CDR2 is FYNNEI. The CDR3 spans 14 residues. The CDR3, as DNA: TGTGCCAGCATCGGAGGCAGGGGGGAGATTGGCTACACCTTC. It yields the protein CASIGGRGEIGYTF.

V gene TRBV5-1 combines with J gene TRBJ2-3; the D gene is possibly TRBD1 (5 bases). Germline CDR1 and CDR2: SGHRS and YFSETQ. Trimming took off 4 bases at V and 3 bases at J, with 15 bases between the two ends. This CDR3 is built from 15 residues. Written as DNA, the CDR3 is TGCGCCAGCAGCGCCGCAGGGATACGGACAGATACGCAGTATTTT. It encodes CASSAAGIRTDTQYF. Full variable domain (rest looked up from reference TRBV5-1 and TRBJ2-3): KAGVTQTPRYLIKTRGQQVTLSCSPISGHRSVSWYQQTPGQGLQFLFEYFSETQRNKGNFPGRFSGRQFSNSRSEMNVSTLELGDSALYLCASSAAGIRTDTQYFGPGTRLTVL.

This clone has a single count. The V and J genes are TRBV6-1 and TRBJ1-6; TRBD1 aligns across 11 bases. The V gene's germline CDR1 is MNHNS and CDR2 SASEGT. The CDR3 consists of 15 residues. V gave up 2 bases and J gave up 9 bases; unmatched junction bases: 3. Written as DNA, the CDR3 is TGTGCCAGCAGTGAATTAGGACAGGGGGCTTCACCCCTCCACTTT. Protein product: CASSELGQGASPLHF.

This clone has only a few counts. The chain recombines TRBV4-1 with TRBJ2-7, with 7 positions matching TRBD2. Germline V gives CDR1 MGHRA, CDR2 YSYEKL. The V gene end was trimmed by 0 bases and the J gene end by 1 base; junction bases not matched to a gene: 9. The CDR3 extends over 17 amino acids. CDR3 sequence reads: CASSQEGAAGVSYEQYF. The CDR3 nucleotides are TGCGCCAGCAGCCAAGAGGGAGCGGCGGGAGTATCCTACGAGCAGTACTTC.

The chain recombines TRBV11-2 with TRBJ2-1; 8 nucleotides align to TRBD1. Trimming took 4 bases from V and 4 from J; bases not matched to a gene: 3. CDR3 length: 14 residues. Germline CDR1 reads SGHAT; CDR2 reads FQNNGV. The DNA for the CDR3 is TGTGCCAGCAGCTGGGGACAGGCTTACAATGAGCAGTTCTTC. Its translation is CASSWGQAYNEQFF.

The chain carries TRBV2 and TRBJ2-5; weak D call: TRBD2 (6 bases). Germline CDR1 reads SNHLY; CDR2 reads FYNNEI. This CDR3 region has 20 residues. The germline V and J ends were trimmed by 6 bases and 0 bases, with 29 bases remaining between them. This CDR3 is CASSLRVLASVAIYQETQYF. The CDR3 DNA follows: TGTGCCAGCAGCTTGAGGGTCCTCGCTAGCGTAGCTATCTACCAAGAGACCCAGTACTTC.

Comments on this clone: The junction departs from germline at one end; a sequencing error may be responsible. The V gene is TRBV10-3, the J gene TRBJ2-7, with D possibly matching TRBD2 (7 bases). The V gene's germline CDR1 is ENHRY and CDR2 SYGVKD. The CDR3 has 13 residues. The CDR3, as DNA: TGTGCCAGCAGTCAGGGGTCCGGGGGGGAGCAGTACTTC. Its protein product is CASSQGSGGEQYF.

The chain employs TRBV27 and TRBJ2-7, with 8 bases lining up with TRBD1. Germline CDR1 is MNHEY and CDR2 is SMNVEV (reference sequence). V gave up 6 bases and J gave up 2 bases; unmatched junction bases: 9. The CDR3 extends over 15 amino acids. In nucleotides, the CDR3 is TGTGCCAGCAGCCCTACGACAGGGGTCACCTACGAGCAGTACTTC. Its protein is CASSPTTGVTYEQYF.

V gene TRBV21-1 combines with J gene TRBJ2-7; the table's D call TRBD2 went unverified against the DNA. TRBV21-1 is reported as a pseudogene. This CDR3 spans 13 amino acids. This CDR3 is CASSKGRGYEQYF. Here the CDR3 DNA reads TGTGCCAGCAGCAAAGGGCGGGGCTACGAGCAGTACTTC.

The J gene is TRBJ2-5, the V gene TRBV9; no clear D gene. The J call may be incorrect, as the DNA end agrees better with TRBJ2-7. CDR3 length: 14 amino acids. Germline CDR1 SGDLS, CDR2 YYNGEE. The CDR3 protein is CASSVGWSSYEQYF. DNA of the CDR3: TGTGCCAGCAGCGTAGGGTGGAGCTCCTACGAGCAGTACTTC.

This clone occurred a few times. Different DNA sequences within this sample yield the same CDR3. CDR3 bases: TGTGCCAGCTCCCGACCGGGACTCAACACTGAAGCTTTCTTT. It is translated as CASSRPGLNTEAFF. V and J are TRBV28 and TRBJ1-1; perhaps TRBD1 as D (5 bases). The CDR3 is 14 amino acids. Per germline, CDR1 MDHEN and CDR2 SYDVKM. The ends were cut back, 8 bases at V and 2 bases at J, with 15 bases in the middle.

The chain has TRBV19 and TRBJ2-1; TRBD1 is a possible D gene (5 bases). The germline V and J ends were trimmed by 6 bases and 4 bases, with 10 bases remaining between them. Germline CDR1 reads LNHDA; CDR2 reads SQIVND (reference sequence). The CDR3 contains 13 residues. The CDR3 DNA follows: TGTGCCAGTAGCTGGTCAGGGTACAATGAGCAGTTCTTC. It specifies CASSWSGYNEQFF.

This clone came up a few times. J is TRBJ2-2 and V is TRBV5-4; a weak D match, TRBD2 (6 bases). This CDR3 contains 14 residues. Between the trimmed V and J ends, which lost 0 bases and 6 bases, there was a span of 9 bases. Germline V CDR1 and CDR2: SGHNT, YYREEE (reference sequence). CDR3 nucleotide sequence: TGTGCCAGCAGCTTGGAGGCGGGGCCCGGGGAGCTGTTTTTT. This sequence encodes CASSLEAGPGELFF.

The chain uses TRBV18 and TRBJ2-7; 8 nucleotides line up with TRBD2. The ends lost 3 bases at V and 5 bases at J; junction bases unmatched: 6. CDR3 length: 14 residues. Per the germline V gene, CDR1 is KGHSH and CDR2 is LQKENI. CDR3 coding DNA: TGTGCCAGCTCACCCCCAGGACTAGCCCACGAGCAGTACTTC. Translating it yields CASSPPGLAHEQYF.

This clone was counted a few times. The chain combines TRBV5-6 with TRBJ1-5, with 11 bases matching TRBD1. Trimming at V came to 4 bases and at J to 6 bases, leaving 6 bases not matched to a gene. Germline CDR1 reads SGHDT; CDR2 reads YYEEEE. CDR3 size: 15 residues. The CDR3 loop reads CASSVRDRGFQPQHF. The CDR3 nucleotides are TGTGCCAGCAGCGTCCGGGACAGGGGGTTTCAGCCCCAGCATTTT.

The chain recombines TRBV30 with TRBJ1-5, with TRBD1 as a possible D gene (5 bases). Germline V gene sequence: CDR1 GTSNPN, CDR2 SVGIG (reference sequence). V lost 1 base and J 4 bases, leaving 11 bases between the germline ends. The CDR3 contains 14 residues. Written as DNA, the CDR3 is TGTGCCTGGAGTGGTCGCAGGGTTAATCAGCCCCAGCATTTT. It is translated as CAWSGRRVNQPQHF.

The chain carries TRBV2 and TRBJ2-6, with a weak D call TRBD1 (5 bases). The ends were cut back, 7 bases at V and 0 bases at J, with 10 bases in the middle. CDR1 SNHLY and CDR2 FYNNEI come from the germline V gene. This CDR3 has 15 residues. The chain's CDR3 is CASTQDSSGANVLTF. As DNA, the CDR3 is TGTGCCAGCACCCAAGACAGCTCTGGGGCCAACGTCCTGACTTTC.

J is TRBJ2-7 and V is TRBV11-2, with TRBD2 as a possible D gene (5 bases). This CDR3 has 13 amino acids. V was cut by 5 bases and J by 0 bases, with 8 bases left in between. Germline assignment: CDR1 SGHAT and CDR2 FQNNGV. CDR3 nucleotides: TGTGCCAGCAGCCTTAGCGACTCCTACGAGCAGTACTTC. This encodes CASSLSDSYEQYF.

V is TRBV4-1 and J is TRBJ2-5; 8 bases line up with TRBD1. Germline CDR1 is MGHRA and CDR2 is YSYEKL. The CDR3 runs to 17 residues. V gave up 1 base and J gave up 4 bases; unmatched junction bases: 11. The CDR3 is CASSQGKARGHAETQYF. The CDR3 bases are TGCGCCAGCAGCCAAGGAAAGGCCAGGGGGCACGCAGAGACCCAGTACTTC.

The chain joins TRBV5-5 to TRBJ2-5; D ambiguous. The V end was cut by 4 bases, the J end by 3 bases, with 19 bases between. The CDR3 is made up of 16 amino acids. Germline CDR1 SGHKS, CDR2 YYEKEE (reference sequence). In nucleotides, the CDR3 is TGTGCCAGCAGCCCTGCGCCCCGGGTTTCAAAAGAGACCCAGTACTTC. As protein: CASSPAPRVSKETQYF. Variable domain in full (rest from reference TRBV5-5 and TRBJ2-5): DAGVTQSPTHLIKTRGQQVTLRCSPISGHKSVSWYQQVLGQGPQFIFQYYEKEERGRGNFPDRFSARQFPNYSSELNVNALLLGDSALYLCASSPAPRVSKETQYFGPGTRLLVL.

This clone was detected only once. The V call is TRBV5-1, the J call TRBJ1-2; no reliable D call. The V and J ends lost 6 bases and 7 bases respectively, with 22 bases between them. Germline V CDR1 and CDR2: SGHRS, YFSETQ. CDR3 length: 15 amino acids. The CDR3 spells CASNPQAGSTSGYTF. CDR3 DNA: TGCGCCAGCAATCCTCAGGCCGGTTCCACCAGTGGCTACACCTTC.

This clone was recorded a few times. The chain uses TRBV28 and TRBJ1-4; the D is unclear. This CDR3 has 14 amino acids. CDR1 is MDHEN, CDR2 SYDVKM, per germline. The ends were cut back, 5 bases at V and 8 bases at J, with 15 bases in the middle. The CDR3: CASSPSGFREKLFF. The CDR3 DNA sequence: TGTGCCAGCAGTCCGTCGGGGTTTAGGGAAAAACTGTTTTTT.

A single count supports this clone. The chain links TRBV28 to TRBJ1-4, with TRBD1 identical over 7 bases. CDR3 size: 13 residues. Germline-derived CDR1 and CDR2 are MDHEN and SYDVKM. V gave up 7 bases and J gave up 7 bases; unmatched junction bases: 6. The CDR3 nucleotides are TGTGCCAGCATTCCGACAGGGACTGAAAAACTGTTTTTT. Encoded protein: CASIPTGTEKLFF.

J is TRBJ2-7 and V is TRBV28; 11 positions match TRBD1. The CDR3 loop spans 15 amino acids. The J segment lost 6 bases and the V segment lost 5 bases, leaving 9 bases of the junction unmatched. Germline V gives CDR1 MDHEN, CDR2 SYDVKM. The CDR3 nucleotides read TGTGCCAGCAGTCCCCGGACAGGGGGCTCGTTCGAGCAGTACTTC. Translation: CASSPRTGGSFEQYF.

This chain uses TRBV19 with TRBJ2-2; TRBD2 agrees at 12 bases. The CDR3 has 15 residues. Trimming cost V 8 bases and J 5 bases; bases outside gene matches: 6. Germline V gene sequence: CDR1 LNHDA, CDR2 SQIVND (reference sequence). The CDR3 coding sequence is TGTGCCAGTCAACTAGCGGGAGGTCGGACCGGGGAGCTGTTTTTT. It codes for CASQLAGGRTGELFF.

The rearrangement uses TRBV5-6 and TRBJ2-3; 11 positions agree with TRBD2. The CDR3 spans 16 residues. The germline CDR1 and CDR2 sequences are SGHDT and YYEEEE. Losses at the gene ends were 3 bases for V and 1 base for J; bases not matched to a gene: 4. The CDR3 sequence: CASSYPLAGGTDTQYF. CDR3 nucleotides: TGTGCCAGCAGCTACCCACTAGCGGGAGGCACAGATACGCAGTATTTT.

This clone was seen a single time. This chain joins TRBV7-9 and TRBJ2-7, with D unclear. Trimming removed 3 bases from V and 5 bases from J, with 14 bases in between. There are 14 residues in the CDR3. Germline CDR1 and CDR2: SEHNR and FQNEAQ (reference sequence). CDR3: CASSFIAENDEQYF. The CDR3 bases are TGTGCCAGCAGCTTTATCGCGGAAAACGACGAGCAGTACTTC. The variable domain in full, completed from reference TRBV7-9 and TRBJ2-7, reads DTGVSQNPRHKITKRGQNVTFRCDPISEHNRLYWYRQTLGQGPEFLTYFQNEAQLEKSRLLSDRFSAERPKGSFSTLEIQRTEQGDSAMYLCASSFIAENDEQYFGPGTRLTVT.

The chain uses TRBV25-1 and TRBJ1-6; TRBD1 aligns across 7 bases. The CDR3 runs 16 residues. CDR1 is MGHDK and CDR2 is SYGVNS in the germline V gene. With 3 bases clipped from V and 7 bases from J, the junction kept 9 bases outside the gene matches. DNA of the CDR3: TGTGCCAGCAGTGATTCCCAAGGGACAGCGAATTCACCCCTCCACTTT. Translated, it gives CASSDSQGTANSPLHF.

This clone was picked up a small number of times. The chain recombines TRBV9 with TRBJ2-2, with TRBD2 matching 12 bases. CDR1 and CDR2 (germline): SGDLS, YYNGEE. This CDR3 is built from 15 residues. V lost 4 bases, J lost 5 bases, and 3 bases stayed unmatched. CDR3 in amino acids: CASSLGTSGTGELFF. The CDR3 nucleotides are TGTGCCAGCAGCTTAGGGACTAGCGGGACCGGGGAGCTGTTTTTT.